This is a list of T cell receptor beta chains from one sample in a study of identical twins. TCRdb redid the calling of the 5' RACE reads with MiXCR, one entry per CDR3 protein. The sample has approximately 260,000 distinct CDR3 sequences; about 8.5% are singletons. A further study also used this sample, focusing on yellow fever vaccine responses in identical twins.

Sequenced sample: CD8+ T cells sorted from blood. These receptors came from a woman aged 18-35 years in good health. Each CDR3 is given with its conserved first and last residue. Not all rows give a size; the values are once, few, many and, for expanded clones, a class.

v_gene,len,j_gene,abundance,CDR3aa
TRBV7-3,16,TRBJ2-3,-,CASSLMRGGLTDTQYF
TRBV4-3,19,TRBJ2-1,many,CASSQDVGIGVVVFDEQFF
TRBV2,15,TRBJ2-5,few,CASSEGGGVQRTQYF
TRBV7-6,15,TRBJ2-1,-,CASSLSGGQGYEQFF
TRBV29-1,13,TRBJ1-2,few,CSSEGPDNYGYTF
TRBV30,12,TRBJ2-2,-,CAWRQMGGELFF
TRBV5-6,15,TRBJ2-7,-,CASSLDGTGTYEQYF
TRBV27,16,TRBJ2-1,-,CASSLSGGPLYNEQFF
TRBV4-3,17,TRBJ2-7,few,CASSQDRVQISSYEQYF
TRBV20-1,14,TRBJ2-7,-,CSARDRAGTYEQYF
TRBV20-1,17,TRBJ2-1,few,CSAPRREVNRGKNEQFF
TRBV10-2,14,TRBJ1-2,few,CASSDSAGGDGYTF
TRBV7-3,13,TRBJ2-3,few,CASASGVTDTQYF
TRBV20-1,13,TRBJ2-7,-,CSAEEGESHEQYF
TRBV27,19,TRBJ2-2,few,CASSLLEGLSLSDTGELFF
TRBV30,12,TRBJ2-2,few,CAWMMVAGELFF
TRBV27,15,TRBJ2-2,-,CASSWASGITGELFF
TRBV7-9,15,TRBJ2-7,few,CASSLTGTGMYEQYF
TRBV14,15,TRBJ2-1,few,CASSPPGQVYNEQFF
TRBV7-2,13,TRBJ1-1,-,CASNNGLNTEAFF
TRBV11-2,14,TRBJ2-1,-,CASSLVPSANEQFF
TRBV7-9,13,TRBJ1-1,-,CASSPPGLIEAFF
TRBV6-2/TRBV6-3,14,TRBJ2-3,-,CASSQWTLTDTQYF
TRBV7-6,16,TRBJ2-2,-,CASSFAQSLNTGELFF
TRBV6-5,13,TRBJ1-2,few,CASSYGMSYGYTF
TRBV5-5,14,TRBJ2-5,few,CASSLGAGWETQYF